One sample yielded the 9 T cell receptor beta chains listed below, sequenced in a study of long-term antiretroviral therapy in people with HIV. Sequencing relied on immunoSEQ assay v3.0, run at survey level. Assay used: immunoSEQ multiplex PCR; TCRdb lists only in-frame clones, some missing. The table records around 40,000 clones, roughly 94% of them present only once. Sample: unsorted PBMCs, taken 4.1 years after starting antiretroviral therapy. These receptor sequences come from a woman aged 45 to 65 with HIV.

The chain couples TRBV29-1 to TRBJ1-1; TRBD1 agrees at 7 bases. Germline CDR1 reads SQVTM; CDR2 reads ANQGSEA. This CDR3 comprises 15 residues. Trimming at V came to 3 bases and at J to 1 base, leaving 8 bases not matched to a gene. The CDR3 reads CSVEAYDRANTEAFF. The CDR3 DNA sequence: TGCAGCGTTGAGGCTTACGACAGGGCGAACACTGAAGCTTTCTTT.

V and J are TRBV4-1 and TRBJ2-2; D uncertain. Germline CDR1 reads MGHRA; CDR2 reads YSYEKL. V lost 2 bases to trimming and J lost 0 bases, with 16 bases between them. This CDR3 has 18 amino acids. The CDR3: CASSQNLFGFANTGELFF. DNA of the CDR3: TGCGCCAGCAGCCAAAATTTATTTGGGTTCGCGAACACCGGGGAGCTGTTTTTT.

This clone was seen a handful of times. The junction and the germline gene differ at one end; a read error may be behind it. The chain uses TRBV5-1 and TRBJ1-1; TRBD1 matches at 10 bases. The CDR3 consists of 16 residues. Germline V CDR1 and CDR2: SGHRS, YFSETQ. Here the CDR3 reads CASRLAGGTGATEAFF. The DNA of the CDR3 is TGCGCCAGCAGGTTGGCGGGGGGGACAGGGGCCACTGAAGCTTTCTTT.

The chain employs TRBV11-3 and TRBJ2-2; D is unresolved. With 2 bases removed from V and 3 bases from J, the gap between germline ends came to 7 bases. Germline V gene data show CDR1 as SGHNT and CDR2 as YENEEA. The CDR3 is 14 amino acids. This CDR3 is CASSLLRDTGELFF. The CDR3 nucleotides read TGTGCCAGCAGCTTACTCCGAGACACCGGGGAGCTGTTTTTT.

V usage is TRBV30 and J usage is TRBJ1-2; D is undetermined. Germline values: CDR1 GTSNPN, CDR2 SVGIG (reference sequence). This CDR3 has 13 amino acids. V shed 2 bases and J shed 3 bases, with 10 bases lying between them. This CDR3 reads CAWSNGLDYGYTF. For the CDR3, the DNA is TGTGCCTGGAGTAATGGGTTGGACTATGGCTACACCTTC.

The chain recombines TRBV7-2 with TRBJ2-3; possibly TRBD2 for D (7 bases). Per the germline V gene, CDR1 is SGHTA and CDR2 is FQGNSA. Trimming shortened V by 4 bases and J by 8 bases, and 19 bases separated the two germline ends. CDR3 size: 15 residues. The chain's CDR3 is CASSSEGGVWSTQYF. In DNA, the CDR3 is TGTGCCAGCAGCTCCGAAGGGGGGGTGTGGAGTACGCAGTATTTT.

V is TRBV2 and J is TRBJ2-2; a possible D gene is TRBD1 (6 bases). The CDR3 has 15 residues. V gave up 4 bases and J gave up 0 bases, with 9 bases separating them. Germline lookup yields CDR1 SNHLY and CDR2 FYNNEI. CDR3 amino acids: CASSVDRSNTGELFF. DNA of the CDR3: TGTGCCAGCAGTGTCGACAGGTCGAACACCGGGGAGCTGTTTTTT.

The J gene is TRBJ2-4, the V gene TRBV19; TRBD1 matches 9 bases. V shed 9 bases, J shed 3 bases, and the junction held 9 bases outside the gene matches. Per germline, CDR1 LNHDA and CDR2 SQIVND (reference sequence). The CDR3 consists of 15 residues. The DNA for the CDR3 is TGTGCCAGCGATCCCGGGACAGGGCACAAAAACATTCAGTACTTC. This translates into CASDPGTGHKNIQYF.

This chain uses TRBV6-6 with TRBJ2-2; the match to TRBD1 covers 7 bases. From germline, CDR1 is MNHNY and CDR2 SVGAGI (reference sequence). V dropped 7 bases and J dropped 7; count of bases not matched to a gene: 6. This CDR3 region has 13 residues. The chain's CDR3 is CASITGAYGELFF. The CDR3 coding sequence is TGTGCCAGCATCACAGGGGCTTACGGGGAGCTGTTTTTT.